This T cell receptor (beta chain) emerged from a study of cytomegalovirus exposure and HLA in healthy donors. Study summary: In an early release, HLA-typed donors contributed some 80 million unique TCR sequences. The study's findings and limits: Data from an earlier analysis indicated that most TCR beta V segments were productive either about 87% or about 30% of the time. In a later analysis, a missense DCLRE1C variant was linked to TCR beta V- and J-gene trimming.

Use of 60 Vbeta and 13 Jbeta primers characterized the PCR. Produced via immunoSEQ multiplex PCR; TCRdb's table is partial and in-frame only. Of about 150,000 clones listed, around 67% were seen once; the top ten hold 1.5% to 2%. In the case of this clone: The target antigen is unknown.

CDR3 size: 17 residues. The germline V and J ends were trimmed by 2 bases and 1 base, with 17 bases remaining between them. Looked up from germline, CDR1 is SGHRS and CDR2 is YFSETQ. The chain recombines TRBV5-1 with TRBJ2-3; D may be TRBD1 (6 bases). The source is a woman aged 18-29 years in good health and CMV-seronegative. Sequenced input: PBMCs. Here the CDR3 DNA reads TGCGCCAGCAGCTTCTCTCCTCAGGGGTCGGGCACAGATACGCAGTATTTT. This gives the protein CASSFSPQGSGTDTQYF.